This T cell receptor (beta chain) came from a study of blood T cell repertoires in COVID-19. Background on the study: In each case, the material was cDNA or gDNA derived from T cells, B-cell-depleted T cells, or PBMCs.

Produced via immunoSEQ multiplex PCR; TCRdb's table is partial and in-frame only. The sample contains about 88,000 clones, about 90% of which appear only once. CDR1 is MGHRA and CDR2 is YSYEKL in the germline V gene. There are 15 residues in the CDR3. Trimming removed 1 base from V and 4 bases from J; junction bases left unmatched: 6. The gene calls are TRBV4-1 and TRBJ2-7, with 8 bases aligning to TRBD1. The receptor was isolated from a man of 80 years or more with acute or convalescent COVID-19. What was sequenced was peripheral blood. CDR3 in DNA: TGCGCCAGCAGCCAAGCTACAGGGGGGCCATACGAGCAGTACTTC. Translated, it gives CASSQATGGPYEQYF.